This T cell receptor beta chain was sequenced during a study of glioma-infiltrating T cells. Study at large: WHO grade II oligodendrogliomas or astrocytomas, plus non-recurrent WHO grade IV glioblastomas, were sampled. Glioma patients had dexamethasone for six or fewer days before surgery.

Note on this clonotype: Its antigen is undetermined.

The iRepertoire nested amplicon-rescue multiplex PCR amplified TCR alpha and beta CDR3s from RNA. From the multiplex PCR reads, TCRdb called clonotypes with MiXCR, one entry per CDR3 protein. Altogether 300,000 to 450,000 distinct CDR3 sequences are present, around 38% being singletons, with the ten largest covering around 11%. The CDR3 totals 20 residues. CDR1 and CDR2 from the germline V gene are SGHTA and FQGNSA. V was trimmed by 1 base and J by 0 bases, leaving 19 bases between them. Overall study results and limits: Above-expected tissue-blood divergence occurred in all gliomas, most in low-grade ones.

The V and J genes are TRBV7-2 and TRBJ2-6; D is possibly TRBD2 (5 bases). The TCR comes from a human donor with low-grade glioma or glioblastoma, undergoing nonglioma brain surgery, or in good health (not recorded which). Sample: glioma tissue, nonneoplastic brain tissue, or PBMCs (not recorded which). The CDR3 DNA is TGTGCCAGCAGCTTAGGTCGTAGGGCGGGCCTGAGCTCTGGGGCCAACGTCCTGACTTTC. It specifies CASSLGRRAGLSSGANVLTF.